This entry lists 30 T cell receptor beta chains sequenced from one sample in a study of blood T cell repertoires in COVID-19. Here immunoSEQ multiplex PCR was the method, and the copy in TCRdb shows in-frame clones only, minus some. The sample holds 270,000 or so clones, around four fifths seen once. The sequencing input was peripheral blood. These receptors came from a woman in her forties or fifties who had recovered from COVID-19.

This clone showed up just once. This sequence joins TRBV18 and TRBJ2-2, with unresolved D. The CDR3 loop spans 16 amino acids. Between the trimmed V and J ends, which lost 3 bases and 0 bases, there was a span of 11 bases. CDR1 and CDR2 from the germline V gene are KGHSH and LQKENI. CDR3 amino acids: CASSPRRLANTGELFF. The CDR3, as DNA: TGTGCCAGCTCACCCCGACGGCTAGCGAACACCGGGGAGCTGTTTTTT.

The count of this clone is one. The chain employs TRBV4-3 and TRBJ2-3; maybe TRBD1 (5 bases). V was pared by 0 bases and J by 0 bases, with 7 bases between. Germline values: CDR1 LGHNA, CDR2 YSLEER. The CDR3 consists of 15 residues. Here the CDR3 DNA reads TGCGCCAGCAGCCAAGAGAGGACAAGCACAGATACGCAGTATTTT. Protein product: CASSQERTSTDTQYF.

The J gene is TRBJ2-3, the V gene TRBV28; D is uncertain. Trimming took off 5 bases at V and 2 bases at J, with 17 bases between the two ends. This CDR3 is 16 amino acids long. Germline CDR1 MDHEN, CDR2 SYDVKM. The CDR3: CASSAASADHTDTQYF. The CDR3 DNA is TGTGCCAGCAGTGCCGCCAGTGCGGATCACACAGATACGCAGTATTTT.

This clone has just one count. The chain has TRBV6-6 and TRBJ2-2; 11 bases map to TRBD1. Germline-derived CDR1 and CDR2 are MNHNY and SVGAGI (reference sequence). V dropped 5 bases and J dropped 4; count of bases not matched to a gene: 6. This CDR3 has 16 residues. CDR3 nucleotide sequence: TGTGCCAGCAGTAACGGCGGGACAGGGGGCACCGGGGAGCTGTTTTTT. Protein sequence: CASSNGGTGGTGELFF.

The chain combines TRBV19 with TRBJ1-5; weak D call: TRBD1 (5 bases). Germline lookup yields CDR1 LNHDA and CDR2 SQIVND (reference sequence). Deletions cut 6 bases from V and 7 bases from J, with 19 bases between. The CDR3 totals 15 residues. The CDR3 sequence: CASRTTLIQVQPQHF. CDR3 nucleotide sequence: TGTGCCAGTAGGACGACTCTCATACAGGTGCAGCCCCAGCATTTT.

This rearrangement joins TRBV7-9 to TRBJ2-5; the D gene is possibly TRBD2 (6 bases). The CDR3 is made up of 13 amino acids. Germline V gene data show CDR1 as SEHNR and CDR2 as FQNEAQ (reference sequence). V lost 5 bases, J lost 2 bases, and 9 bases lay in between. The CDR3 region is CASSPRGQETQYF. The DNA for the CDR3 is TGTGCCAGCAGCCCACGGGGGCAAGAGACCCAGTACTTC.

V is TRBV6-5 and J is TRBJ1-5; a weak D match, TRBD1 (5 bases). CDR3 size: 12 residues. Germline loops: CDR1 MNHEY, CDR2 SVGAGI. V was pared by 6 bases and J by 6 bases, with 9 bases between. CDR3 nucleotides: TGTGCCAGCAGATATAGGGGTCAGCCCCAGCATTTT. Residues: CASRYRGQPQHF.

The CDR3 sequence is CASSLFEGSPLHF. The CDR3 DNA is TGTGCCAGCAGCTTATTTGAGGGCTCACCCCTCCACTTT. The genes are TRBV7-3 and TRBJ1-6; no reliable D call. Germline values: CDR1 SGHTA, CDR2 FQGTGA. The CDR3 is made up of 13 amino acids. Trimming pared 2 bases from V and 10 bases from J, leaving 9 bases between.

The V call is TRBV20-1, the J call TRBJ2-2; D gene ambiguous. V was clipped by 0 bases and J by 7 bases, with 3 bases between them. The length of the CDR3 is 11 residues. CDR1 and CDR2 from the germline V gene are DFQATT and SNEGSKA (reference sequence). The CDR3 loop is CSARDLGELFF. The CDR3 DNA sequence: TGCAGTGCTAGAGATCTCGGGGAGCTGTTTTTT.

J is TRBJ2-1 and V is TRBV7-2; 9 positions match TRBD2. Germline CDR1 and CDR2: SGHTA and FQGNSA. With V trimmed by 10 bases and J by 4 bases, 5 bases remained unmatched. The CDR3 loop spans 13 amino acids. CDR3 DNA sequence: TGTGCCAATGCGGGGGGGTATTACAATGAGCAGTTCTTC. Encoded protein: CANAGGYYNEQFF. The entire variable domain, with the rest obtained from reference TRBV7-2 and TRBJ2-1, is as follows: GAGVSQSPSNKVTEKGKDVELRCDPISGHTALYWYRQSLGQGLEFLIYFQGNSAPDKSGLPSDRFSAERTGGSVSTLTIQRTQQEDSAVYLCANAGGYYNEQFFGPGTRLTVL.

V usage is TRBV19 and J usage is TRBJ2-5; a weak D match, TRBD2 (6 bases). CDR3 length equals 13 residues. The germline V gene has CDR1 LNHDA and CDR2 SQIVND (reference sequence). Trimming pared 3 bases from V and 5 bases from J, leaving 10 bases between. The CDR3 DNA reads TGTGCCAGTAGTATGACTAGTAGGGAGACCCAGTACTTC. As protein: CASSMTSRETQYF.

The chain is built from TRBV19 and TRBJ2-7; 9 nucleotides match TRBD1. The trim removed 10 bases at V and 1 base at J, leaving 11 bases unmatched. Germline CDR1 LNHDA, CDR2 SQIVND (reference sequence). This CDR3 spans 15 amino acids. The CDR3 spells CATHKTGGKSYEQYF. CDR3 nucleotide sequence: TGTGCCACTCACAAGACAGGGGGTAAGTCCTACGAGCAGTACTTC.

The genes are TRBV27 and TRBJ1-4; TRBD1 might be the D (5 bases). This CDR3 contains 14 residues. Germline CDR1 and CDR2: MNHEY and SMNVEV (reference sequence). Trimming cost V 9 bases and J 5 bases, with 16 bases left between them. The CDR3 nucleotides read TGTGCCAGTTCCCGGACAAGGATAAATGAAAAACTGTTTTTT. Protein: CASSRTRINEKLFF.

The CDR3 spells CATKTGLDTGELFF. CDR3 coding DNA: TGTGCCACCAAGACAGGGCTGGACACCGGGGAGCTGTTTTTT. V usage is TRBV19 and J usage is TRBJ2-2, with 7 bases that match TRBD1. CDR1 LNHDA and CDR2 SQIVND come from the germline V gene (reference sequence). This CDR3 region has 14 residues. V was clipped by 10 bases and J by 3 bases; unmatched bases: 8.

V gene TRBV2 combines with J gene TRBJ2-3; 9 bases agree with TRBD2. CDR3 length equals 13 residues. Germline lookup yields CDR1 SNHLY and CDR2 FYNNEI. V was pared by 7 bases and J by 5 bases, with 4 bases of the junction left unmatched. CDR3 DNA: TGTGCCAGCAAAGCGGGGGGTAGAGATACGCAGTATTTT. It specifies CASKAGGRDTQYF. The full variable domain, with the rest looked up from reference TRBV2 and TRBJ2-3, is EPEVTQTPSHQVTQMGQEVILRCVPISNHLYFYWYRQILGQKVEFLVSFYNNEISEKSEIFDDQFSVERPDGSNFTLKIRSTKLEDSAMYFCASKAGGRDTQYFGPGTRLTVL.

The genes are TRBV2 and TRBJ2-7; 9 nucleotides agree with TRBD1. The CDR3 contains 15 residues. Germline values: CDR1 SNHLY, CDR2 FYNNEI. J was trimmed by 6 bases and V by 7 bases; bases with no gene match: 13. The CDR3: CASKTGTGNVGEQYF. CDR3 nucleotides: TGTGCCAGCAAAACCGGGACAGGGAACGTCGGCGAGCAGTACTTC.

The genes are TRBV6-5 and TRBJ1-6, with D perhaps TRBD1 (5 bases). Germline V gene lookup returns CDR1 MNHEY and CDR2 SVGAGI. The CDR3 runs 13 residues. V lost 6 bases to trimming and J lost 8 bases, with 11 bases between them. In nucleotides, the CDR3 is TGTGCCAGCAGCCCCCGGGGGGATTCACCCCTCCACTTT. Residues: CASSPRGDSPLHF.

The chain uses TRBV28 and TRBJ1-6; tentative D call: TRBD1 (5 bases). V shed 2 bases and J shed 5 bases, with 13 bases lying between them. Germline CDR1 and CDR2: MDHEN and SYDVKM. The CDR3 runs 16 residues. CDR3 sequence (DNA): TGTGCCAGCAGTTTAACTCAGGGTGTTGATAATTCACCCCTCCACTTT. Translation gives CASSLTQGVDNSPLHF. The whole variable domain, filled in from reference TRBV28 and TRBJ1-6, reads DVKVTQSSRYLVKRTGEKVFLECVQDMDHENMFWYRQDPGLGLRLIYFSYDVKMKEKGDIPEGYSVSREKKERFSLILESASTNQTSMYLCASSLTQGVDNSPLHFGNGTRLTVT.

This chain connects TRBV9 to TRBJ2-7; TRBD1 agrees at 7 bases. This CDR3 is 14 amino acids long. Germline CDR1 reads SGDLS; CDR2 reads YYNGEE. V lost 2 bases, J lost 3 bases, and 5 bases stayed unmatched. The CDR3 nucleotides are TGTGCCAGCAGCGTGGGGGACAGAAGCTACGAGCAGTACTTC. Translation: CASSVGDRSYEQYF.

The gene calls are TRBV9 and TRBJ2-3, with 7 bases lining up with TRBD1. V lost 7 bases and J lost 4; bases outside the gene matches: 9. This CDR3 region has 14 residues. CDR1 SGDLS and CDR2 YYNGEE come from the germline V gene. The CDR3, as DNA: TGTGCCAGCCGCTCCCCAACAGGGGCAGATACGCAGTATTTT. It yields the protein CASRSPTGADTQYF.

In DNA form, the CDR3 reads TGTGCCAGCAGCCCCCCGGCAGGGGGCGGAAACACCATATATTTT. As protein: CASSPPAGGGNTIYF. The rearrangement uses TRBV7-8 and TRBJ1-3; TRBD1 agrees at 8 bases. V lost 5 bases and J lost 4; bases outside the gene matches: 7. Germline V lookup: CDR1 SGHVS, CDR2 FQNEAQ. The CDR3 contains 15 residues.

The chain combines TRBV9 with TRBJ1-1; 12 nucleotides match TRBD1. This CDR3 is built from 17 residues. Germline V gene data show CDR1 as SGDLS and CDR2 as YYNGEE. V was clipped by 0 bases and J by 4 bases; unmatched bases: 7. The chain's CDR3 is CASSVEPGQGASTEAFF. CDR3 coding DNA: TGTGCCAGCAGCGTAGAACCGGGACAGGGGGCCAGCACTGAAGCTTTCTTT.

This chain joins TRBV6-6 and TRBJ1-2, with 7 bases aligning to TRBD1. CDR1 is MNHNY and CDR2 is SVGAGI in the germline V gene (reference sequence). V dropped 6 bases and J dropped 8; count of bases not matched to a gene: 15. This CDR3 region has 15 residues. The CDR3 is CASSHGQVIQRGYTF. As DNA, the CDR3 is TGTGCCAGCAGCCACGGACAGGTTATCCAAAGGGGCTACACCTTC.

The CDR3 DNA sequence: TGTGCCAGCAGCCCGGGACAGGGGGCGACCTACGAGCAGTACTTC. It codes for CASSPGQGATYEQYF. The chain uses TRBV6-2 or TRBV6-3 and TRBJ2-7; 12 nucleotides agree with TRBD1. This CDR3 is 15 amino acids long. V shed 6 bases, J shed 2 bases, and the junction held 5 bases outside the gene matches. Looked up from germline, CDR1 is MNHEY and CDR2 is SVGEGT.

V gene TRBV28 combines with J gene TRBJ2-7; possible D gene TRBD2, 5 bases. The germline CDR1 and CDR2 sequences are MDHEN and SYDVKM. The CDR3 has 13 residues. The V end was cut by 10 bases, the J end by 6 bases, with 19 bases between. The CDR3 here is CATYGLGKGEQYF. The CDR3 nucleotides are TGTGCCACCTACGGACTTGGGAAAGGCGAGCAGTACTTC.

This clone was observed once. V usage is TRBV12-3 or TRBV12-4 and J usage is TRBJ1-5; TRBD1 might be the D (6 bases). CDR3 size: 13 residues. Trimming pared 6 bases from V and 5 bases from J, leaving 11 bases between. The CDR3 sequence: CASRPGQYQPQHF. Here the CDR3 DNA reads TGTGCCAGCAGGCCCGGACAGTATCAGCCCCAGCATTTT.

This clone appeared once. The V call is TRBV7-2, the J call TRBJ1-5; D is uncertain. The V end was cut by 5 bases, the J end by 7 bases, with 15 bases between. The CDR3 is 14 residues long. From germline, CDR1 is SGHTA and CDR2 FQGNSA. CDR3: CASSPSLAVQPQHF. The DNA for the CDR3 is TGTGCCAGCAGCCCCTCCCTGGCGGTGCAGCCCCAGCATTTT. The entire variable domain, with the rest obtained from reference TRBV7-2 and TRBJ1-5, is as follows: GAGVSQSPSNKVTEKGKDVELRCDPISGHTALYWYRQSLGQGLEFLIYFQGNSAPDKSGLPSDRFSAERTGGSVSTLTIQRTQQEDSAVYLCASSPSLAVQPQHFGDGTRLSIL.

This sequence joins TRBV7-9 and TRBJ1-5; TRBD1 matches at 11 bases. The CDR3 extends over 14 amino acids. The V segment lost 5 bases and the J segment 6 bases; nucleotides outside the gene matches: 3. CDR1 is SEHNR, CDR2 FQNEAQ, per germline (reference sequence). The CDR3 DNA follows: TGTGCCAGCAGCACAGGGACAGGGGGTCAGCCCCAGCATTTT. Amino acids: CASSTGTGGQPQHF.

V is TRBV7-2 and J is TRBJ1-4; D gene unclear. Germline V lookup: CDR1 SGHTA, CDR2 FQGNSA. CDR3 length: 11 amino acids. The V gene lost 8 bases and the J gene lost 3 bases, with 4 bases spanning the gap. CDR3 nucleotides: TGTGCCAGCCGGTCTAATGAAAAACTGTTTTTT. Protein sequence: CASRSNEKLFF.

The chain combines TRBV28 with TRBJ1-6; D not resolved. The CDR3 is 12 amino acids. The V end was cut by 6 bases, the J end by 9 bases, with 9 bases between. The germline V gene encodes CDR1 MDHEN and CDR2 SYDVKM. CDR3 loop: CASSPPGSPLHF. CDR3 sequence (DNA): TGTGCCAGCAGCCCACCCGGTTCACCCCTCCACTTT.